Presented here are 15 T cell receptor beta chains from one specimen sequenced in a study of blood T cell repertoires in COVID-19. Using immunoSEQ multiplex PCR, the repertoire was profiled, and TCRdb retains in-frame clones only, with some absent. The table includes approximately 39,000 clones, just under 95% detected once. The source material was peripheral blood. The receptor source for this set is a human donor with active COVID-19. The donor label of this sample is uncertain.

The rearrangement links TRBV7-9 to TRBJ2-7; 7 positions agree with TRBD1. J was trimmed by 7 bases and V by 1 base; bases with no gene match: 7. Germline V gene sequence: CDR1 SEHNR, CDR2 FQNEAQ (reference sequence). The CDR3 is 14 amino acids. The CDR3 is CASSLDEGAREQYF. DNA of the CDR3: TGTGCCAGCAGCTTAGATGAGGGGGCGAGGGAGCAGTACTTC. The whole variable domain, filled in from reference TRBV7-9 and TRBJ2-7, reads DTGVSQNPRHKITKRGQNVTFRCDPISEHNRLYWYRQTLGQGPEFLTYFQNEAQLEKSRLLSDRFSAERPKGSFSTLEIQRTEQGDSAMYLCASSLDEGAREQYFGPGTRLTVT.

This sequence joins TRBV5-6 and TRBJ2-3; 7 bases line up with TRBD2. The CDR3 length is 16 residues. Germline CDR1 and CDR2: SGHDT and YYEEEE. V lost 3 bases and J lost 2; bases outside the gene matches: 9. The CDR3 loop is CASSSRSSGFTDTQYF. DNA of the CDR3: TGTGCCAGCAGCTCAAGGTCTAGCGGATTCACAGATACGCAGTATTTT.

The chain couples TRBV2 to TRBJ2-2, with a tentative D call TRBD1 (9 bases). Germline CDR1 reads SNHLY; CDR2 reads FYNNEI. The CDR3 is made up of 14 amino acids. V was trimmed by 11 bases and J by 5 bases, leaving 18 bases between them. The CDR3 nucleotides read TGTGCCGGTTATAGCGGGACAGGGACCGGGGAGCTGTTTTTT. Translating gives CAGYSGTGTGELFF.

This chain connects TRBV19 to TRBJ2-3; possible D gene TRBD2, 6 bases. Germline CDR1 is LNHDA and CDR2 is SQIVND (reference sequence). The CDR3 covers 16 residues. The germline V and J ends were trimmed by 0 bases and 1 base, with 11 bases remaining between them. CDR3 DNA: TGTGCCAGTAGTATAGATCGAGGGAGGCGCACAGATACGCAGTATTTT. Translated: CASSIDRGRRTDTQYF.

The chain uses TRBV12-5 and TRBJ1-2, with 8 bases lining up with TRBD1. J was trimmed by 3 bases and V by 3 bases; bases with no gene match: 9. CDR1 is LGHNT, CDR2 FRNRAP, per germline. The CDR3 loop spans 16 amino acids. Here the CDR3 reads CASGFLQGASYYGYTF. The CDR3 DNA is TGTGCTAGTGGTTTCCTCCAGGGGGCGTCTTACTATGGCTACACCTTC.

V gene TRBV2 combines with J gene TRBJ1-5; 9 bases align to TRBD1. The CDR3 extends over 15 amino acids. Trimming at V came to 10 bases and at J to 2 bases, leaving 9 bases not matched to a gene. The germline gives CDR1 SNHLY, CDR2 FYNNEI. CDR3 loop: CATKQGAQGNQPQHF. The CDR3 nucleotides are TGTGCCACCAAACAGGGGGCGCAGGGCAATCAGCCCCAGCATTTT. The variable domain in full, with the rest retrieved from reference TRBV2 and TRBJ1-5, is EPEVTQTPSHQVTQMGQEVILRCVPISNHLYFYWYRQILGQKVEFLVSFYNNEISEKSEIFDDQFSVERPDGSNFTLKIRSTKLEDSAMYFCATKQGAQGNQPQHFGDGTRLSIL.

The V gene is TRBV6-1, the J gene TRBJ2-7; TRBD1 is a possible D gene (6 bases). The CDR3 consists of 16 residues. Germline V CDR1 and CDR2: MNHNS, SASEGT. The V and J ends lost 2 bases and 0 bases respectively, with 14 bases between them. CDR3 sequence reads: CASSELDSLFSYEQYF. CDR3 nucleotides: TGTGCCAGCAGTGAACTGGACAGTCTCTTCTCCTACGAGCAGTACTTC.

This chain uses TRBV3-1 (or the pseudogene TRBV3-2) with TRBJ2-7; 8 bases are shared with TRBD2. The CDR3 is 14 residues long. V lost 4 bases and J lost 3; bases outside the gene matches: 5. Germline-derived CDR1 and CDR2 are LGHDT and YNNKEL (reference sequence). This CDR3 is CASSPSGGDYEQYF. For the CDR3, the DNA is TGTGCCAGCAGCCCCTCGGGGGGGGACTACGAGCAGTACTTC.

This clone has just one count. This chain connects TRBV18 to TRBJ1-2; TRBD1 is a possible D gene (5 bases). The germline V gene encodes CDR1 KGHSH and CDR2 LQKENI. The V gene lost 4 bases and the J gene lost 8 bases, with 14 bases spanning the gap. This CDR3 contains 13 residues. The CDR3 DNA follows: TGTGCCAGCTCACAGGGGCTCGAGGAAGGCTACACCTTC. This gives the protein CASSQGLEEGYTF.

J is TRBJ2-5 and V is TRBV6-4, with a tentative D call TRBD1 (5 bases). Trimming removed 8 bases from V and 3 bases from J, with 13 bases in between. Germline CDR1 MRHNA, CDR2 SNTAGT. The length of the CDR3 is 13 residues. The CDR3 loop is CASPHDREETQYF. The CDR3 DNA reads as TGTGCCAGCCCACACGACAGAGAAGAGACCCAGTACTTC.

This chain uses TRBV10-2 with TRBJ2-3, with 10 positions matching TRBD2. This CDR3 is built from 14 residues. V trimming: 6 bases; J trimming: 4 bases; junction bases outside the gene matches: 4. Germline CDR1 WSHSY, CDR2 SAAADI. The CDR3 sequence: CASRPSGGADTQYF. DNA for the CDR3: TGCGCCAGCAGACCCAGCGGGGGGGCAGATACGCAGTATTTT.

V is TRBV3-1 (or the pseudogene TRBV3-2) and J is TRBJ2-3, with 8 bases aligning to TRBD2. The CDR3 spans 17 residues. CDR1 LGHDT and CDR2 YNNKEL come from the germline V gene (reference sequence). The V gene end was trimmed by 1 base and the J gene end by 6 bases; junction bases not matched to a gene: 12. The CDR3 nucleotides read TGTGCCAGCAGCCAAGTTCAGCGGGGGAGGGCTAAGGATACGCAGTATTTT. This sequence encodes CASSQVQRGRAKDTQYF.

Written as DNA, the CDR3 is TGTGCCACCAGTGGTACAGGCTTAACGGGTACGGATACGCAGTATTTT. This gives the protein CATSGTGLTGTDTQYF. The chain links TRBV24-1 to TRBJ2-3, with a weak D call TRBD1 (5 bases). V dropped 5 bases and J dropped 6 bases, with 20 bases sitting between them. CDR3 length: 16 residues. CDR1 is KGHDR, CDR2 SFDVKD, per germline.

This clone occurred once. The gene calls are TRBV13 and TRBJ2-6; D might be TRBD1 (6 bases). With 1 base removed from V and 0 bases from J, the gap between germline ends came to 19 bases. Germline V CDR1 and CDR2: PRHDT, FYEKMQ (reference sequence). The CDR3 totals 20 residues. The CDR3 DNA sequence: TGTGCCAGCAGCTTAGTGAGGTTGTCAGGGGTGGACTCTGGGGCCAACGTCCTGACTTTC. This gives the protein CASSLVRLSGVDSGANVLTF. The entire variable domain, with the rest obtained from reference TRBV13 and TRBJ2-6, is as follows: AAGVIQSPRHLIKEKRETATLKCYPIPRHDTVYWYQQGPGQDPQFLISFYEKMQSDKGSIPDRFSAQQFSDYHSELNMSSLELGDSALYFCASSLVRLSGVDSGANVLTFGAGSRLTVL.

This sequence joins TRBV5-1 and TRBJ1-4; no definite D call. CDR1 SGHRS and CDR2 YFSETQ come from the germline V gene. The CDR3 is 13 residues long. Trimming left V 0 bases short and J 8 bases short, with 8 bases between. The CDR3 bases are TGCGCCAGCAGCTTGGGTCGCGGGGAAAAACTGTTTTTT. Encoded protein: CASSLGRGEKLFF.